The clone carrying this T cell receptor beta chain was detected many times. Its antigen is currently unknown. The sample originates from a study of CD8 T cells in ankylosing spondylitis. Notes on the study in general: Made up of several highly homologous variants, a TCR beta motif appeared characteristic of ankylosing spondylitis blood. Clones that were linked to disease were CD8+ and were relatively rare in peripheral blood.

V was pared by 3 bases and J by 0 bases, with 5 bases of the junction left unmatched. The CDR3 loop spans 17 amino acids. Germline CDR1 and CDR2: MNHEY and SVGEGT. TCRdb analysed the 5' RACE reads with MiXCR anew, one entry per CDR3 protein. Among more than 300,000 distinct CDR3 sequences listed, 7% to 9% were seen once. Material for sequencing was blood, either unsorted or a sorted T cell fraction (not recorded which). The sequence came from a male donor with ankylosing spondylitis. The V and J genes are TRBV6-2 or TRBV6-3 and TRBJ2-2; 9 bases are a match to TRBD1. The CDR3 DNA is TGTGCCAGCAGTTATTACGGGACAGGGTCGAACACCGGGGAGCTGTTTTTT. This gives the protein CASSYYGTGSNTGELFF.